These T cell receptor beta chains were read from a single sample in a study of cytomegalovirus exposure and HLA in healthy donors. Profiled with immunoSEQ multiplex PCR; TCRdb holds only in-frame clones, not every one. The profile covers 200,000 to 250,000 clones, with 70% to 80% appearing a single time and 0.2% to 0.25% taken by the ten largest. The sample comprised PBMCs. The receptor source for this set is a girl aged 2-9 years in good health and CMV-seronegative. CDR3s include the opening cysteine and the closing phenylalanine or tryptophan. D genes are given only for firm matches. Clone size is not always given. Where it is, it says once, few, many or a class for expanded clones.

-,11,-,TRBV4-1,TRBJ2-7,CASSQNYEQYF,TGCGCCAGCAGCCAAAACTACGAGCAGTACTTC
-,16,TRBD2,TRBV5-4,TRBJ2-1,CASSLDGTRGLGEQFF,TGTGCCAGCAGCTTGGATGGGACTAGGGGCCTCGGGGAGCAGTTCTTC
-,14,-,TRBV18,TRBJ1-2,CASSTDQGNYGYTF,TGTGCCAGCTCCACCGACCAGGGCAACTATGGCTACACCTTC
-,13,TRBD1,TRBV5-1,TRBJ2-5,CASRDRGRETQYF,TGCGCCAGCAGGGACAGGGGGCGAGAGACCCAGTACTTC
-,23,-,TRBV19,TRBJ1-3,CASSTPPWPATNRGTDTGNTIYF,TGTGCCAGTAGTACCCCCCCCTGGCCGGCAACGAACCGGGGGACGGACACTGGAAACACCATATATTTT
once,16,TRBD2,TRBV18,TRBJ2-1,CASSPPLGGSHNEQFF,TGTGCCAGCTCACCACCCCTCGGCGGGAGTCACAATGAGCAGTTCTTC
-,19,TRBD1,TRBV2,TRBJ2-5,CASSDIGRRGTGSQETQYF,TGTGCCAGCAGTGATATCGGGAGGCGGGGGACAGGGTCCCAAGAGACCCAGTACTTC
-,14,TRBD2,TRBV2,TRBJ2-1,CARGMPGGLHEQFF,TGTGCCAGAGGAATGCCGGGGGGGCTGCATGAGCAGTTCTTC
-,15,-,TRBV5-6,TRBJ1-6,CASSLRSSPGAPLHF,TGTGCCAGCAGCTTGCGCTCCTCCCCAGGGGCGCCCCTCCACTTT
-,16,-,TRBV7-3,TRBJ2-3,CASSLGTEDYTDTQYF,TGTGCCAGCAGCTTGGGGACAGAGGACTACACAGATACGCAGTATTTT
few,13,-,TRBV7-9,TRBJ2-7,CASSLSHSYEQYF,TGTGCCAGCAGCTTAAGTCACAGCTACGAGCAGTACTTC
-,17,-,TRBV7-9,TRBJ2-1,CASSQMYTGSSYNEQFF,TGTGCCAGCAGTCAAATGTATACAGGGAGCTCCTACAATGAGCAGTTCTTC
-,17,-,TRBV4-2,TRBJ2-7,CASSQESPLKPGWEQYF,TGTGCCAGCAGCCAAGAATCTCCACTGAAGCCAGGGTGGGAGCAGTACTTC
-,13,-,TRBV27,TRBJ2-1,CASSRGPYNEQFF,TGTGCCAGCAGTCGCGGTCCATACAATGAGCAGTTCTTC
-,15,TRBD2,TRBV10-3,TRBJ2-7,CAISGLAGNAYEQYF,TGTGCCATCAGTGGCCTAGCGGGGAACGCCTACGAGCAGTACTTC
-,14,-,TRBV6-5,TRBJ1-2,CASSTRQLLGGYTF,TGTGCCAGCAGTACCCGACAGCTCCTCGGTGGCTACACCTTC
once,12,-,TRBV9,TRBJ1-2,CASNSDINGYTF,TGTGCCAGCAACTCGGACATCAATGGCTACACCTTC
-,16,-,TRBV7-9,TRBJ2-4,CASSLLGDLAKNIQYF,TGTGCCAGCAGCTTGCTCGGGGATTTAGCCAAAAACATTCAGTACTTC
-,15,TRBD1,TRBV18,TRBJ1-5,CASSSGTGTFQPQHF,TGTGCCAGCTCCTCCGGGACAGGGACTTTCCAGCCCCAGCATTTT
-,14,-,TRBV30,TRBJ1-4,CAWSVGGAGEKLFF,TGTGCCTGGAGTGTGGGGGGGGCTGGTGAAAAACTGTTTTTT
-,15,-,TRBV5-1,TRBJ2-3,CASSGGQSHTDTQYF,TGCGCCAGCTCCGGTGGACAGTCCCACACAGATACGCAGTATTTT
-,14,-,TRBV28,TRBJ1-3,CASRPGYSGNTIYF,TGTGCCAGCAGACCCGGTTATTCCGGAAACACCATATATTTT
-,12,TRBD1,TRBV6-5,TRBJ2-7,CASSRDRAEQYF,TGTGCCAGCAGTCGAGACAGGGCGGAGCAGTACTTC
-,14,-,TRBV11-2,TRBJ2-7,CASSSGAARYEQYF,TGTGCCAGCAGTTCAGGTGCCGCGCGCTACGAGCAGTACTTC
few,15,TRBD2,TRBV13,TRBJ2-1,CASSLGRGAYNEQFF,TGTGCCAGCAGCTTAGGACGGGGGGCCTACAATGAGCAGTTCTTC